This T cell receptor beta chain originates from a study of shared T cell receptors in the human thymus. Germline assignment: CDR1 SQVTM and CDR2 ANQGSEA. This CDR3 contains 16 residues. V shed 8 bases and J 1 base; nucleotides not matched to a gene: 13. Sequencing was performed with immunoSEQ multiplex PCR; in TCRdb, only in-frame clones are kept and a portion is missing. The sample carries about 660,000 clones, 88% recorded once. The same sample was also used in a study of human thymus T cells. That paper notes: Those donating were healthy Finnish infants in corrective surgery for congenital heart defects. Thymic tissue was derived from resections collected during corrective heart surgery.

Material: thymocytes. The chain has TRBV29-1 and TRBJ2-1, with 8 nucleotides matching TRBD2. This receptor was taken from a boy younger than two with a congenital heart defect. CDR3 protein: CSTGRSSGLSYNEQFF. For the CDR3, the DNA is TGCAGCACCGGAAGGTCTAGCGGGCTATCCTACAATGAGCAGTTCTTC.